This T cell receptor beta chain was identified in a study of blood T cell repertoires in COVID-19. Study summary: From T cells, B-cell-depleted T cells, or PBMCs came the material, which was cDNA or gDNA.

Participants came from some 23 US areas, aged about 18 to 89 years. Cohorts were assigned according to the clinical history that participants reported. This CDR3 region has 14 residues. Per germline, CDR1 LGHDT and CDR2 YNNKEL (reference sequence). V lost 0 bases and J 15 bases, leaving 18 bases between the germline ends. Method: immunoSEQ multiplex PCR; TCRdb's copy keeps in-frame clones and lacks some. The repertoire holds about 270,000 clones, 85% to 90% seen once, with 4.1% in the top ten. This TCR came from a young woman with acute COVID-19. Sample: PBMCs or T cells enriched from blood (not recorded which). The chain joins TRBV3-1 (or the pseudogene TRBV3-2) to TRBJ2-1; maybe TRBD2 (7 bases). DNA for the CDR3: TGTGCCAGCAGCCAAGATACGGGGGCGGGGGTAGGGTTCTTC. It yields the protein CASSQDTGAGVGFF.